This T cell receptor (beta chain) was documented in a study of blood T cell repertoires in COVID-19. This CDR3 is 14 amino acids long. V lost 8 bases and J 3 bases, leaving 17 bases between the germline ends. Germline CDR1 MNHEY, CDR2 SVGAGI. Sequenced by immunoSEQ multiplex PCR; TCRdb stores in-frame clones only, minus some. The sample carries about 74,000 clones, about four fifths recorded once. This chain links TRBV6-5 with TRBJ2-7; D might be TRBD1 (6 bases). The clonotype originates from a man between 65 and 85 years old with acute or convalescent COVID-19. The sequencing input was peripheral blood. CDR3 nucleotide sequence: TGTGCCAGCCTACGGACAGCGGCACACTACGAGCAGTACTTC. Translation: CASLRTAAHYEQYF.